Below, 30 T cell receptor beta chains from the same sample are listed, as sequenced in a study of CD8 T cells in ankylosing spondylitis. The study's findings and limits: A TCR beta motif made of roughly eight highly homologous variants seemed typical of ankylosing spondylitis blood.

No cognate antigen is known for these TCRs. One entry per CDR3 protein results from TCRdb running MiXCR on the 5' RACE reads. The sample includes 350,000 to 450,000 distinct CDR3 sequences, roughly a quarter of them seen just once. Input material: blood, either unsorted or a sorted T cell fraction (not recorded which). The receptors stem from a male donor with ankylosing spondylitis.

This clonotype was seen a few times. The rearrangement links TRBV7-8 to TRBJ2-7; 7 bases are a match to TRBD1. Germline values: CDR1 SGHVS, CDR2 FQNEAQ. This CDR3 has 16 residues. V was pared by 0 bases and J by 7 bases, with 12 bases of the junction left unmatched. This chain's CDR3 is CASSLAPKGATGEQYV. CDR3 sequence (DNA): TGTGCCAGCAGCTTAGCGCCCAAGGGGGCAACGGGTGAGCAGTACGTC.

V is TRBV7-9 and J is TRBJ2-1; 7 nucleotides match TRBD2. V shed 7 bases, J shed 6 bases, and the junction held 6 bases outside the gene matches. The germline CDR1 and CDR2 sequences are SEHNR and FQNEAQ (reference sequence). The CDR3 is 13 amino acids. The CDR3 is CASTLTSSNEQFF. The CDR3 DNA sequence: TGTGCCAGCACCTTGACTAGCAGCAATGAGCAGTTCTTC.

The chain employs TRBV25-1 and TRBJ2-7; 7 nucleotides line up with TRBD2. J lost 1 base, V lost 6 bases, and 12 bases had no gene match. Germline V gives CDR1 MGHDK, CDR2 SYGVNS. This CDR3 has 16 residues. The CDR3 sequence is CASSPLGEGRSYEQYF. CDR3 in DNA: TGTGCCAGCAGCCCCCTGGGGGAGGGCCGATCCTACGAGCAGTACTTC.

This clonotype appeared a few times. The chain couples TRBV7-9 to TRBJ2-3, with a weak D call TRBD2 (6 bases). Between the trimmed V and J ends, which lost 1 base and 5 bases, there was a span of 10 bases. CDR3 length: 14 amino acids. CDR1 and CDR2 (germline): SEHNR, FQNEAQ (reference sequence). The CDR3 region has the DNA TGTGCCAGCAGCTTAGTCGGGAGTGGAGATACGCAGTATTTT. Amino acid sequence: CASSLVGSGDTQYF.

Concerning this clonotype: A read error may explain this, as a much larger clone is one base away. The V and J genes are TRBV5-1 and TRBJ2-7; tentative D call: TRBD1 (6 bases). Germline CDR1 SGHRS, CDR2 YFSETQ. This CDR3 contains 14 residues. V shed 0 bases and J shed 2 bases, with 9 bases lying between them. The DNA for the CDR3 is TGCGCCAGCAGCTTGGGACAGGCCCCCTACGAGCAGTACTTC. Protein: CASSLGQAPYEQYF.

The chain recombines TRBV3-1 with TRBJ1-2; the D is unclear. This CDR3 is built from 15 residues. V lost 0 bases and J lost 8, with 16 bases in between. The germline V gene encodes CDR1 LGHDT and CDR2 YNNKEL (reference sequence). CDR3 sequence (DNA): TGTGCCAGCAGCCAAGATCTAAGGCAGTCTGTAGGCTACACCTTC. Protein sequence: CASSQDLRQSVGYTF.

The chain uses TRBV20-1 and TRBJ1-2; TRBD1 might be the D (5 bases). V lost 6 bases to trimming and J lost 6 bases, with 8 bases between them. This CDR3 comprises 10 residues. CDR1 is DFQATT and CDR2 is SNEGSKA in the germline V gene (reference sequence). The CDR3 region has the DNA TGCAGTGCGTGGGGGGATGGCTACACCTTC. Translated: CSAWGDGYTF.

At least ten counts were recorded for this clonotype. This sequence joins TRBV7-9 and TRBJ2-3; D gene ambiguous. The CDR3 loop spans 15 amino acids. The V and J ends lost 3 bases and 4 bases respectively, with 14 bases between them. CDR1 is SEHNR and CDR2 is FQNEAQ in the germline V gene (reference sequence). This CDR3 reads CASSFLGGEADTQYF. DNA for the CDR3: TGTGCCAGCAGCTTTCTTGGTGGGGAAGCAGATACGCAGTATTTT.

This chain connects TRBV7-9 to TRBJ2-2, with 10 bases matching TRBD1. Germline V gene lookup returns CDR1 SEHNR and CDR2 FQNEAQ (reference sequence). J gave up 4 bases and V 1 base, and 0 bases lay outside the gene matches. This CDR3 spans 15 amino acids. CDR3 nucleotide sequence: TGTGCCAGCAGCTTAGGGGACAGGGGCACCGGGGAGCTGTTTTTT. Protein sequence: CASSLGDRGTGELFF.

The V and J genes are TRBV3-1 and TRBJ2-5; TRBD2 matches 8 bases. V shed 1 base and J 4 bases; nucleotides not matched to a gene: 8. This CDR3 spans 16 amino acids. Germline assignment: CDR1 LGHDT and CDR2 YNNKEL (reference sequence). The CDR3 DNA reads TGTGCCAGCAGCCAAGCCCCAGCGGGAGTAGCAGAGACCCAGTACTTC. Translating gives CASSQAPAGVAETQYF.

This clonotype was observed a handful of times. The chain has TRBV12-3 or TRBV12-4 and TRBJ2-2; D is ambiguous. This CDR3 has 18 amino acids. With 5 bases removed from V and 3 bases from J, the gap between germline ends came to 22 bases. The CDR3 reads CASSLRIFSRIHTGELFF. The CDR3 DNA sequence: TGTGCCAGCAGTCTAAGGATCTTCTCCCGGATCCACACCGGGGAGCTGTTTTTT.

The CDR3 reads CSAWPPGANYGYTF. In nucleotides, the CDR3 is TGCAGTGCTTGGCCCCCGGGCGCCAACTATGGCTACACCTTC. The chain couples TRBV20-1 to TRBJ1-2; no firm D call. Trimming removed 5 bases from V and 2 bases from J, with 15 bases in between. From germline, CDR1 is DFQATT and CDR2 SNEGSKA (reference sequence). The CDR3 has 14 amino acids.

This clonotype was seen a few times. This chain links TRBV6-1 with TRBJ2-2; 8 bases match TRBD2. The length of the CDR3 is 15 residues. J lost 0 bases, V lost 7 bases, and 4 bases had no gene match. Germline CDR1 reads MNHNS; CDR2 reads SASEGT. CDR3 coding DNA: TGTGCCAGCACCTATAGCGGGACGAACACCGGGGAGCTGTTTTTT. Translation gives CASTYSGTNTGELFF.

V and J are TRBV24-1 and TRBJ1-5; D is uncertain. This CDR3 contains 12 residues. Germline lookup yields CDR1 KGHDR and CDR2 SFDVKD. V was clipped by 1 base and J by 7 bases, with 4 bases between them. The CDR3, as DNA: TGTGCCACCAGTGATTTAGGCCAGCCCCAGCATTTT. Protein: CATSDLGQPQHF.

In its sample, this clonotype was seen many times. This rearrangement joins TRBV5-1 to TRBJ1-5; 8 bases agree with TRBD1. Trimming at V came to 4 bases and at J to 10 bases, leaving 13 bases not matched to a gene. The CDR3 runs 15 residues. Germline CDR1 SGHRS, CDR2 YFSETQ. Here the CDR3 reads CASSVGPGQASPQHF. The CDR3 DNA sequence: TGCGCCAGCAGCGTAGGACCGGGACAGGCCTCCCCCCAGCATTTT.

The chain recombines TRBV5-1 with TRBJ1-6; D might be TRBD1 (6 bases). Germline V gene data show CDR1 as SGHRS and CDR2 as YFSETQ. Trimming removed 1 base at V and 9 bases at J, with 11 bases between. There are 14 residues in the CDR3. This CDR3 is CASSLTEGGSPLHF. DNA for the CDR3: TGCGCCAGCAGCTTGACGGAGGGGGGTTCACCCCTCCACTTT.

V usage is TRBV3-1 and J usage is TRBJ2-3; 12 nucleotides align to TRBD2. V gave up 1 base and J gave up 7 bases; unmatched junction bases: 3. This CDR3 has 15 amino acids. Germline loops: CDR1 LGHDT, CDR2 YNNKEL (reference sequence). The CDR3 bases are TGTGCCAGCAGCCAAGGTCTAGCGGGAGGGCATACGCAGTATTTT. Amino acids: CASSQGLAGGHTQYF.

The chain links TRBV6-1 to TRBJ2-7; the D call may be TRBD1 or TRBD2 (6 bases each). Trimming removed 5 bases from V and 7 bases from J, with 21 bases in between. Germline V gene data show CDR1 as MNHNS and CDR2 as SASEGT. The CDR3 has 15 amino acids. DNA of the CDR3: TGTGCCAGCAGTCAGGCAAGGGGGATGGGAGGAGAGCAGTACTTC. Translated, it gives CASSQARGMGGEQYF.

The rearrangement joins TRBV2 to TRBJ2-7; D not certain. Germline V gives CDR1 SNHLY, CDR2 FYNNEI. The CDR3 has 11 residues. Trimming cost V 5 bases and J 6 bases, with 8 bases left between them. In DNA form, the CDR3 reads TGTGCCAGCAGTCGATACAGCGAGCAGTACGTC. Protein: CASSRYSEQYV.

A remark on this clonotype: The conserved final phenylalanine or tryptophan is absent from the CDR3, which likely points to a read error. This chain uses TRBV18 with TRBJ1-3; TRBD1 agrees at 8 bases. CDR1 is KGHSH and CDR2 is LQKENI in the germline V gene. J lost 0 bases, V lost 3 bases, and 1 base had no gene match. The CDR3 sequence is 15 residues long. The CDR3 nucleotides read TGTGCCAGCTCACCGACAGGGGACTCTGGAAACACCATATATCTT. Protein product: CASSPTGDSGNTIYL.

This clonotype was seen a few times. The CDR3 region is CASSLPGATGNTIYF. DNA of the CDR3: TGTGCCAGCAGCTTACCGGGCGCTACTGGAAACACCATATATTTT. This rearrangement joins TRBV5-6 to TRBJ1-3; unclear D gene. V lost 2 bases, J lost 2 bases, and 11 bases lay in between. CDR1 is SGHDT, CDR2 YYEEEE, per germline. The CDR3 extends over 15 amino acids.

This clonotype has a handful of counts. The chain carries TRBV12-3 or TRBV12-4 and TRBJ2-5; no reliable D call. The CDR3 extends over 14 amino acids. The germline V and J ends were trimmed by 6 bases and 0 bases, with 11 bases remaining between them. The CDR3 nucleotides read TGTGCCAGCAGCTCAACTGCAAACCAAGAGACCCAGTACTTC. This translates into CASSSTANQETQYF.

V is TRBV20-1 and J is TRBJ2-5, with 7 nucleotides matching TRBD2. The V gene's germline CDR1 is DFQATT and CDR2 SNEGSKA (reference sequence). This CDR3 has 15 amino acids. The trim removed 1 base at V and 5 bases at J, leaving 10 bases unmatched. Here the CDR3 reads CSARGGLVLAETQYF. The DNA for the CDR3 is TGCAGTGCTAGAGGCGGACTAGTCCTAGCGGAGACCCAGTACTTC.

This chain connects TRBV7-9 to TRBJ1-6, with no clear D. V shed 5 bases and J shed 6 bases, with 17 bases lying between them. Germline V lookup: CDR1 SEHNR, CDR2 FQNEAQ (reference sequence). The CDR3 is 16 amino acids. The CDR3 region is CASSPYPETLNSPLHF. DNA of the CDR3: TGTGCCAGCAGCCCCTATCCCGAGACGCTTAATTCACCCCTCCACTTT.

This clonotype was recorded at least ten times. The CDR3 sequence is CASSLTSGQETQYF. The CDR3, as DNA: TGCGCCAGCAGCTTGACTAGCGGCCAAGAGACCCAGTACTTC. V usage is TRBV5-1 and J usage is TRBJ2-5; 8 positions agree with TRBD2. Germline CDR1 and CDR2: SGHRS and YFSETQ. The CDR3 has 14 residues. V trimming: 1 base; J trimming: 1 base; junction bases outside the gene matches: 0.

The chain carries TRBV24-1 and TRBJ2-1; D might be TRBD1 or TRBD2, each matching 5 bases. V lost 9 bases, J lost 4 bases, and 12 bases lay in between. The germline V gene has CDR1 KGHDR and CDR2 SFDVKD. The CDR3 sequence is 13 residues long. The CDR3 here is CATSFGAYNEQFF. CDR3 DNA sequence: TGTGCCACCTCATTCGGGGCATACAATGAGCAGTTCTTC.

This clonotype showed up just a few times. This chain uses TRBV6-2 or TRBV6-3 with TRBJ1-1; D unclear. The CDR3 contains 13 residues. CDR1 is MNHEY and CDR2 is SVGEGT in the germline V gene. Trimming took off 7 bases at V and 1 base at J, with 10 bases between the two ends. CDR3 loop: CASKKDGNTEAFF. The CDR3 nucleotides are TGTGCCAGCAAAAAGGACGGGAACACTGAAGCTTTCTTT.

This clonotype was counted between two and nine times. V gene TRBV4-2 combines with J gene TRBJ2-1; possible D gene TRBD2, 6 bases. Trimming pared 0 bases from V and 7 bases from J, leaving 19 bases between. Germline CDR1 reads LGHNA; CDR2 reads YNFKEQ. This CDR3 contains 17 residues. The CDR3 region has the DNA TGTGCCAGCAGCCAAGATCGGCAGGGCGGGATGGGAAATGAGCAGTTCTTC. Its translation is CASSQDRQGGMGNEQFF.

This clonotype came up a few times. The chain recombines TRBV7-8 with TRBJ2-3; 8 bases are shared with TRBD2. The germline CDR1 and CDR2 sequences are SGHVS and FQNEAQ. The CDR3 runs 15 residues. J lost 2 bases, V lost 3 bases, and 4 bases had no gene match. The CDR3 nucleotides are TGTGCCAGCAGCTTGCTAGCGGGTCACACAGATACGCAGTATTTT. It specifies CASSLLAGHTDTQYF.

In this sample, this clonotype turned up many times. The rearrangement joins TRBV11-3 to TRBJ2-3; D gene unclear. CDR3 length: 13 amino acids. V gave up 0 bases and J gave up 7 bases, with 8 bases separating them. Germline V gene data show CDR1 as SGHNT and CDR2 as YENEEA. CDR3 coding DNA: TGTGCCAGCAGCTTAGATCTCAAAAATACGCAGTATTTT. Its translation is CASSLDLKNTQYF. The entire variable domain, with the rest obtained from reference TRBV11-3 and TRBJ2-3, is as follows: EAGVVQSPRYKIIEKKQPVAFWCNPISGHNTLYWYLQNLGQGPELLIRYENEEAVDDSQLPKDRFSAERLKGVDSTLKIQPAELGDSAVYLCASSLDLKNTQYFGPGTRLTVL.